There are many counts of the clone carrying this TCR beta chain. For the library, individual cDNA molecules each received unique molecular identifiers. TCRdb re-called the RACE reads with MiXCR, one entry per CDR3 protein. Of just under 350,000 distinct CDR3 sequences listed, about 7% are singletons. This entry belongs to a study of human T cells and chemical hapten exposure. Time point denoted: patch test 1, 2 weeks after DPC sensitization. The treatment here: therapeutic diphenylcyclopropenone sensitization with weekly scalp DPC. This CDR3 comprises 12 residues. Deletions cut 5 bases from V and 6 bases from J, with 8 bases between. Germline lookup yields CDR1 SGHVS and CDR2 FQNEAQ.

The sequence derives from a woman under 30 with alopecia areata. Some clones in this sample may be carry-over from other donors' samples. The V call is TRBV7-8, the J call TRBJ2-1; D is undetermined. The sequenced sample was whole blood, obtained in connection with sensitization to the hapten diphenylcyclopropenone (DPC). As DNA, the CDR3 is TGTGCCAGCAGCCGCTTCACCAATGAGCAGTTCTTC. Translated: CASSRFTNEQFF.